Sequencing of this T cell receptor (beta chain) was carried out in a study of control samples from healthy donors and cancer patients. Clones were read by immunoSEQ multiplex PCR, and TCRdb kept only the in-frame ones, dropping some. The profile shows around 140,000 clones, around nine tenths of them singletons. Per the germline V gene, CDR1 is SGDLS and CDR2 is YYNGEE. The CDR3 has 16 residues. Trimming took off 3 bases at V and 0 bases at J, with 10 bases between the two ends. V usage is TRBV9 and J usage is TRBJ1-6, with no clear D. Sequencing was done on a sample of blood. The TCR comes from a man aged 18 to 35 in good health. CDR3 DNA sequence: TGTGCCAGCAGCGCCCAAGGCCTCTCCTATAATTCACCCCTCCACTTT. It translates to CASSAQGLSYNSPLHF.